One and the same sample provided the 16 T cell receptor beta chains below, sequenced in a study of response to subunit inactivated influenza vaccine. In TCRdb, the RT-PCR reads were re-called with MiXCR into one record per CDR3 protein. This sample has fewer than 400,000 distinct CDR3 sequences, with 21% found just once. The sequencing here drew on PBMCs from blood, taken about 19 months after vaccination. Source of these receptors: a man aged 50-75 years who received an inactivated influenza vaccine.

This clonotype was seen only a few times. The rearrangement links TRBV5-1 to TRBJ1-1; D unresolved. This CDR3 has 12 residues. Germline assignment: CDR1 SGHRS and CDR2 YFSETQ. V was trimmed by 4 bases and J by 8 bases, leaving 12 bases between them. The CDR3 spells CASSLFGMEAFF. The CDR3 nucleotides are TGCGCCAGCAGCCTGTTCGGGATGGAAGCTTTCTTT. Complete variable domain (other parts from reference TRBV5-1 and TRBJ1-1): KAGVTQTPRYLIKTRGQQVTLSCSPISGHRSVSWYQQTPGQGLQFLFEYFSETQRNKGNFPGRFSGRQFSNSRSEMNVSTLELGDSALYLCASSLFGMEAFFGQGTRLTVV.

The CDR3 sequence is CASRSDPGSSGNTIYF. The CDR3 region has the DNA TGTGCCAGCAGAAGCGACCCGGGTTCGTCTGGAAACACCATATATTTT. The chain carries TRBV6-1 and TRBJ1-3, with no clear D. V dropped 6 bases and J dropped 1 base, with 16 bases sitting between them. The CDR3 covers 16 residues. The V gene's germline CDR1 is MNHNS and CDR2 SASEGT.

This clonotype has ten or more counts. The rearrangement joins TRBV27 to TRBJ1-2, with D maybe TRBD1 (6 bases). CDR3 length equals 13 residues. Germline CDR1 and CDR2: MNHEY and SMNVEV (reference sequence). The ends were cut back, 3 bases at V and 8 bases at J, with 13 bases in the middle. The CDR3 sequence is CASSFTGMGGYTF. CDR3 in DNA: TGTGCCAGCAGTTTTACAGGGATGGGCGGCTACACCTTC.

The V call is TRBV6-5, the J call TRBJ1-2; D gene ambiguous. CDR1 and CDR2 from the germline V gene are MNHEY and SVGAGI. The CDR3 has 17 residues. V gave up 2 bases and J gave up 2 bases, with 18 bases separating them. The CDR3 nucleotides read TGTGCCAGCAGTTACATCGGTCAATACCTGGCGAACTATGGCTACACCTTC. It is translated as CASSYIGQYLANYGYTF.

Many counts were recorded for this clonotype. This chain uses TRBV10-3 with TRBJ2-1, with 9 bases fitting TRBD1. The CDR3 contains 14 residues. Per germline, CDR1 ENHRY and CDR2 SYGVKD. The trim removed 8 bases at V and 6 bases at J, leaving 8 bases unmatched. The chain's CDR3 is CAIDPGQGFNEQFF. CDR3 sequence (DNA): TGTGCCATCGACCCGGGACAGGGTTTCAATGAGCAGTTCTTC.

This clonotype was picked up a small number of times. The chain employs TRBV12-3 or TRBV12-4 and TRBJ2-5; TRBD2 agrees at 11 bases. The CDR3 length is 14 residues. Germline trimming cut 5 bases from V and 4 bases from J; bases unmatched to any gene: 3. The CDR3 region is CASSKTSGVETQYF. The CDR3 DNA is TGTGCCAGCAGTAAGACTAGCGGGGTAGAGACCCAGTACTTC.

The chain carries TRBV7-8 and TRBJ2-1, with TRBD2 as a possible D gene (6 bases). The V gene's germline CDR1 is SGHVS and CDR2 FQNEAQ. The CDR3 consists of 15 residues. Trimming removed 2 bases from V and 3 bases from J, with 11 bases in between. CDR3 protein: CASSLTGVGYNEQFF. The CDR3 nucleotides are TGTGCCAGCAGCTTAACGGGAGTAGGCTACAATGAGCAGTTCTTC.

V is TRBV12-3 or TRBV12-4 and J is TRBJ2-6; D gene unclear. The CDR3 length is 14 residues. The V end was cut by 8 bases, the J end by 3 bases, with 11 bases between. CDR3 in amino acids: CASSGSGGANVLTF. Written as DNA, the CDR3 is TGTGCCAGCTCTGGGTCCGGTGGGGCCAACGTCCTGACTTTC.

This chain joins TRBV12-3 or TRBV12-4 and TRBJ2-7, with 10 bases aligning to TRBD1. J was trimmed by 3 bases and V by 6 bases; bases with no gene match: 11. The CDR3 is 16 amino acids. The CDR3, as DNA: TGTGCCAGCAGCCCCGGGGGACAGGGGTCGGGCTACGAGCAGTACTTC. This gives the protein CASSPGGQGSGYEQYF.

In its sample, this clonotype was seen many times. The chain employs TRBV12-3 or TRBV12-4 and TRBJ1-4, with 10 bases that match TRBD1. The V gene end was trimmed by 3 bases and the J gene end by 7 bases; junction bases not matched to a gene: 2. The CDR3 totals 14 residues. DNA for the CDR3: TGTGCCAGCAGTTTCGGGACAGGGGCTGAAAAACTGTTTTTT. Its protein product is CASSFGTGAEKLFF.

This clonotype was counted between two and nine times. The chain carries TRBV5-6 and TRBJ2-1, with 9 bases that match TRBD1. Germline CDR1 and CDR2: SGHDT and YYEEEE. There are 14 residues in the CDR3. V lost 1 base to trimming and J lost 5 bases; unmatched junction nucleotides: 1. Here the CDR3 reads CASSLRTGDNEQFF. The CDR3 region has the DNA TGTGCCAGCAGCTTGAGGACAGGGGACAATGAGCAGTTCTTC.

This clonotype was counted between two and nine times. The chain couples TRBV5-1 to TRBJ2-1; 9 bases are shared with TRBD2. The junction had 3 bases not matched to a gene; V was cut back by 2 bases and J by 0 bases. This CDR3 has 16 residues. The V gene's germline CDR1 is SGHRS and CDR2 YFSETQ. The CDR3: CASSFLAGSSYNEQFF. The CDR3 DNA sequence: TGCGCCAGCAGCTTTCTAGCGGGGAGCTCCTACAATGAGCAGTTCTTC.

The chain carries TRBV29-1 and TRBJ2-1; 8 bases are a match to TRBD2. Germline CDR1 is SQVTM and CDR2 is ANQGSEA. The CDR3 runs 13 residues. The junction had 8 bases not matched to a gene; V was cut back by 6 bases and J by 7 bases. CDR3 protein: CSVAGGRLNEQFF. DNA for the CDR3: TGCAGCGTCGCGGGGGGTAGATTGAATGAGCAGTTCTTC.

This sequence joins TRBV19 and TRBJ1-2; D gene unclear. CDR3 size: 15 residues. Trimming took off 9 bases at V and 5 bases at J, with 22 bases between the two ends. CDR1 is LNHDA, CDR2 SQIVND, per germline (reference sequence). The CDR3 is CASAAEGRHVYGYTF. CDR3 coding DNA: TGTGCCAGCGCTGCGGAGGGTCGCCACGTATATGGCTACACCTTC.

The genes are TRBV5-1 and TRBJ2-5; tentative D call: TRBD2 (6 bases). CDR3 length: 14 amino acids. With 1 base removed from V and 1 base from J, the gap between germline ends came to 8 bases. Germline-derived CDR1 and CDR2 are SGHRS and YFSETQ. CDR3 DNA sequence: TGCGCCAGCAGCTTGAGTAGCGGCCAAGAGACCCAGTACTTC. Amino acid sequence: CASSLSSGQETQYF.

The chain has TRBV5-1 and TRBJ2-7, with D possibly being TRBD1 (6 bases). Germline V gene lookup returns CDR1 SGHRS and CDR2 YFSETQ. The CDR3 runs 15 residues. Between the trimmed V and J ends, which lost 0 bases and 2 bases, there was a span of 12 bases. Written as DNA, the CDR3 is TGCGCCAGCAGCTTGGCCGGACAGACTACCTACGAGCAGTACTTC. Amino acids: CASSLAGQTTYEQYF. The full variable domain, with the rest looked up from reference TRBV5-1 and TRBJ2-7, is KAGVTQTPRYLIKTRGQQVTLSCSPISGHRSVSWYQQTPGQGLQFLFEYFSETQRNKGNFPGRFSGRQFSNSRSEMNVSTLELGDSALYLCASSLAGQTTYEQYFGPGTRLTVT.